This T cell receptor (beta chain) derives from a study of identical twins. Broader study findings: Modelling underestimated the level of out-of-frame TCR alpha sharing observed in monozygotic twins. Cross-sectional statistics underpinned the conclusions; the same donors were not followed. A lower insertion count was a feature of abundant cord blood beta clonotypes, with no such feature in memory repertoires.

TCRdb re-derived calls from the 5' RACE reads in MiXCR, one entry per CDR3 protein. The sample shows more than 1.5 million distinct CDR3 sequences, more than 30% of them seen only once. Comment on this clonotype: Its antigen is as yet unknown.

Germline lookup yields CDR1 SGHTA and CDR2 FQGNSA. The length of the CDR3 is 15 residues. This receptor was taken from a newborn girl in good health. The source material was cord blood. V and J are TRBV7-2 and TRBJ2-5, with TRBD2 identical over 8 bases. The DNA end is more similar to TRBJ2-7, so the J call may be wrong. The CDR3 region has the DNA TGTGCCAGCAGCTCTCAAGCGGGAGCATCCTACGAGCAGTACTTC. Protein product: CASSSQAGASYEQYF.